The 26 T cell receptor beta chains reported below all come from one sample, sequenced in a study of blood T cell repertoires in COVID-19 (dated by TCRdb to the early 2020s). The library was produced with the immunoSEQ multiplex PCR assay. In its TCRdb copy, this immuneACCESS table keeps in-frame sequences only and misses some clones. Where compared with another copy, unresolved V genes explain less than half of these, and the others have no known cause. This sample is represented by over 45,000 clones; approximately 90% of them were singletons. Of the sample, 13% to 15% falls within the top ten clones. The specimen sequenced was peripheral blood. These receptors came from an older woman with active COVID-19.

The chain couples TRBV21-1 to TRBJ1-5; the table's TRBD1 call for D was not verified on the DNA. TRBV21-1 is shown as a pseudogene. This CDR3 spans 16 amino acids. DNA for the CDR3: TGTGCCAGCAACCGATATGGCCAGGATAGCAATCAGCCCCAGCATTTT. Translated, it gives CASNRYGQDSNQPQHF.

The chain couples TRBV7-2 to TRBJ2-3; 7 nucleotides match TRBD2. This CDR3 spans 14 amino acids. V was pared by 2 bases and J by 6 bases, with 5 bases of the junction left unmatched. Germline-derived CDR1 and CDR2 are SGHTA and FQGNSA. CDR3 DNA sequence: TGTGCCAGCAGCTTAAGTGCGGGGGTGGATACGCAGTATTTT. Residues: CASSLSAGVDTQYF.

This clone was detected once. V gene TRBV6-5 combines with J gene TRBJ2-2; no definite D call. This CDR3 region has 13 residues. Per the germline V gene, CDR1 is MNHEY and CDR2 is SVGAGI. With 7 bases removed from V and 1 base from J, the gap between germline ends came to 7 bases. The chain's CDR3 is CASMPENTGELFF. The CDR3, as DNA: TGTGCCAGCATGCCAGAGAACACCGGGGAGCTGTTTTTT.

The chain recombines TRBV18 with TRBJ1-2; D is ambiguous. V lost 6 bases to trimming and J lost 3 bases, with 17 bases between them. The CDR3 is made up of 15 amino acids. Germline values: CDR1 KGHSH, CDR2 LQKENI. CDR3 sequence: CASSEGIAPYYGYTF. The CDR3 nucleotides read TGTGCCAGCTCGGAAGGGATAGCGCCGTACTATGGCTACACCTTC.

The CDR3 sequence is CASSVGQGGNNEQFF. CDR3 DNA sequence: TGTGCCAGCAGCGTAGGACAGGGGGGTAACAATGAGCAGTTCTTC. The chain recombines TRBV9 with TRBJ2-1, with 9 bases fitting TRBD1. The CDR3 is made up of 15 amino acids. Germline CDR1 is SGDLS and CDR2 is YYNGEE. V trimming: 0 bases; J trimming: 5 bases; junction bases outside the gene matches: 3.

The chain recombines TRBV11-3 with TRBJ2-1, with unresolved D. V was clipped by 5 bases and J by 10 bases, with 21 bases between them. Per the germline V gene, CDR1 is SGHNT and CDR2 is YENEEA. The CDR3 contains 15 residues. As DNA, the CDR3 is TGTGCCAGCAGCCAAGACCATCAAGTTGTCAGGGAGCAGTTCTTC. This encodes CASSQDHQVVREQFF.

The rearrangement uses TRBV27 and TRBJ2-1; D possibly corresponds to TRBD2 (7 bases). Germline CDR1 is MNHEY and CDR2 is SMNVEV (reference sequence). The V end lost 5 bases, the J end lost 4 bases, and 15 bases lay between the germline ends. There are 15 residues in the CDR3. DNA of the CDR3: TGTGCCAGCAGTGCCGGGGGGCCCAATTACAATGAGCAGTTCTTC. Translation gives CASSAGGPNYNEQFF.

The CDR3 spells CASSVSGGQDTQYF. In DNA, the CDR3 is TGTGCCAGCAGCGTCAGCGGGGGTCAGGATACGCAGTATTTT. The V call is TRBV9, the J call TRBJ2-3, with TRBD2 identical over 8 bases. V was pared by 2 bases and J by 6 bases, with 5 bases of the junction left unmatched. This CDR3 has 14 amino acids. The germline V gene has CDR1 SGDLS and CDR2 YYNGEE.

This clone was observed a handful of times. V usage is TRBV24-1 and J usage is TRBJ1-6; D remains unclear. The CDR3 runs 17 residues. Trimming left V 2 bases short and J 7 bases short, with 17 bases between. CDR1 is KGHDR and CDR2 is SFDVKD in the germline V gene. Written as DNA, the CDR3 is TGTGCCACCAGTGATTGCGGGTTCCCTGGGAAGAATTCACCCCTCCACTTT. Translation: CATSDCGFPGKNSPLHF.

This clone was detected once. CDR3 region: CASSPYREEDIQYF. The CDR3 region has the DNA TGTGCCAGCAGCCCGTACAGGGAAGAAGACATTCAGTACTTC. This chain joins TRBV5-4 and TRBJ2-4, with TRBD1 as a possible D gene (6 bases). The germline CDR1 and CDR2 sequences are SGHNT and YYREEE (reference sequence). Trimming removed 4 bases from V and 8 bases from J, with 16 bases in between. The CDR3 loop spans 14 amino acids. Together with reference TRBV5-4 and TRBJ2-4, the CDR3 gives the full variable domain: ETGVTQSPTHLIKTRGQQVTLRCSSQSGHNTVSWYQQALGQGPQFIFQYYREEENGRGNFPPRFSGLQFPNYSSELNVNALELDDSALYLCASSPYREEDIQYFGAGTRLSVL.

The gene calls are TRBV6-4 and TRBJ1-6; D not resolved. The germline V and J ends were trimmed by 0 bases and 7 bases, with 4 bases remaining between them. Per germline, CDR1 MRHNA and CDR2 SNTAGT. The CDR3 is made up of 13 amino acids. In nucleotides, the CDR3 is TGTGCCAGCAGTGACTCGACAAATTCACCCCTCCACTTT. This sequence encodes CASSDSTNSPLHF.

This chain connects TRBV11-2 to TRBJ2-1; tentatively, D is TRBD1 (5 bases). Germline CDR1 SGHAT, CDR2 FQNNGV. This CDR3 spans 14 amino acids. The V gene lost 0 bases and the J gene lost 9 bases, with 12 bases spanning the gap. As DNA, the CDR3 is TGTGCCAGCAGCTTAGAGCTTACAAGGGGTGAGCAGTTCTTC. It specifies CASSLELTRGEQFF.

This rearrangement joins TRBV20-1 to TRBJ2-5; no clear D. CDR1 is DFQATT and CDR2 is SNEGSKA in the germline V gene (reference sequence). V was shortened by 3 bases and J by 0 bases, with 5 bases between the two germline ends. This CDR3 has 12 amino acids. CDR3 loop: CSASLNQETQYF. The CDR3 DNA is TGCAGTGCTAGTTTAAACCAAGAGACCCAGTACTTC.

The rearrangement joins TRBV4-2 to TRBJ2-4; 7 nucleotides line up with TRBD2. CDR1 is LGHNA, CDR2 YNFKEQ, per germline. The V and J ends lost 1 base and 1 base, in that order; junction bases with no gene match: 1. The CDR3 consists of 15 residues. CDR3 region: CASSQGAGAKNIQYF. The CDR3 DNA sequence: TGTGCCAGCAGCCAAGGAGCGGGGGCCAAAAACATTCAGTACTTC.

This chain joins TRBV20-1 and TRBJ1-1; D is possibly TRBD1 (5 bases). CDR1 is DFQATT, CDR2 SNEGSKA, per germline (reference sequence). V was pared by 3 bases and J by 1 base, with 12 bases between. The CDR3 covers 14 residues. CDR3 amino acids: CSASEGHSNTEAFF. DNA for the CDR3: TGCAGTGCTAGTGAAGGACATTCGAACACTGAAGCTTTCTTT.

This clone was picked up one time. The chain links TRBV2 to TRBJ2-1; 8 bases match TRBD1. Germline-derived CDR1 and CDR2 are SNHLY and FYNNEI. V lost 9 bases and J lost 4; bases outside the gene matches: 8. The CDR3 length is 14 residues. The CDR3 sequence is CASSTGALYNEQFF. The DNA for the CDR3 is TGTGCCAGTTCGACAGGGGCCCTATACAATGAGCAGTTCTTC.

The CDR3 coding sequence is TGTGCCAGCAGCTTAGTTCGTGTCTACGAGCAGTACTTC. It encodes CASSLVRVYEQYF. The chain carries TRBV11-2 and TRBJ2-7; D is undetermined. The V end was cut by 1 base, the J end by 3 bases, with 7 bases between. The CDR3 has 13 amino acids. CDR1 and CDR2 (germline): SGHAT, FQNNGV.

The chain recombines TRBV30 with TRBJ1-3; D gene ambiguous. Looked up from germline, CDR1 is GTSNPN and CDR2 is SVGIG (reference sequence). Trimming took 5 bases from V and 0 from J, leaving 8 bases between them. The CDR3 consists of 13 residues. DNA for the CDR3: TGTGCCTGGTCCACGAGCTCTGGAAACACCATATATTTT. Its protein product is CAWSTSSGNTIYF.

This chain uses TRBV4-2 with TRBJ2-1; 9 bases align to TRBD2. The CDR3 extends over 16 amino acids. CDR1 LGHNA and CDR2 YNFKEQ come from the germline V gene. With V trimmed by 1 base and J by 4 bases, 5 bases remained unmatched. In DNA, the CDR3 is TGTGCCAGCAGCCAAGTCCACGCGGGGGGGTACAATGAGCAGTTCTTC. Amino acid sequence: CASSQVHAGGYNEQFF.

The rearrangement links TRBV18 to TRBJ2-2; tentatively, D is TRBD1 (6 bases). V dropped 3 bases and J dropped 7 bases, with 15 bases sitting between them. The CDR3 runs to 15 residues. Per the germline V gene, CDR1 is KGHSH and CDR2 is LQKENI. The CDR3 here is CASSPRDTSLGELFF. CDR3 bases: TGTGCCAGCTCACCCCGGGACACCTCGCTCGGGGAGCTGTTTTTT.

The chain recombines TRBV6-5 with TRBJ2-2; D might be TRBD2 (6 bases). In germline, CDR1 is MNHEY, CDR2 SVGAGI. Trimming cost V 0 bases and J 2 bases, with 10 bases left between them. The CDR3 spans 16 residues. In nucleotides, the CDR3 is TGTGCCAGCAGTTACTCGGCGGGACTCAACACCGGGGAGCTGTTTTTT. Its translation is CASSYSAGLNTGELFF.

This clone showed up just once. CDR3 loop: CASSHLTGAPIETQYF. The CDR3 coding sequence is TGCGCCAGCAGCCACCTGACAGGCGCCCCGATTGAGACGCAGTATTTT. This sequence joins TRBV4-1 and TRBJ2-3, with TRBD1 as a possible D gene (6 bases). Germline V gene lookup returns CDR1 MGHRA and CDR2 YSYEKL. With 3 bases removed from V and 9 bases from J, the gap between germline ends came to 22 bases. The CDR3 loop spans 16 amino acids.

This chain uses TRBV6-5 with TRBJ1-1, with 11 positions matching TRBD1. V lost 4 bases, J lost 11 bases, and 15 bases stayed unmatched. This CDR3 has 16 residues. The V gene's germline CDR1 is MNHEY and CDR2 SVGAGI. The CDR3 nucleotides read TGTGCCAGCAGTTCCCCGAGCGAGGGACAGGGGGTTGCGGCTTTCTTT. This encodes CASSSPSEGQGVAAFF.

CDR3 region: CATRLAVNNEQFF. The CDR3 DNA follows: TGTGCCACCCGACTAGCGGTGAACAATGAGCAGTTCTTC. The genes are TRBV6-5 and TRBJ2-1; TRBD2 aligns across 9 bases. Per the germline V gene, CDR1 is MNHEY and CDR2 is SVGAGI. J was trimmed by 5 bases and V by 10 bases; bases with no gene match: 6. The CDR3 has 13 amino acids.

This clone appeared once. The rearrangement uses TRBV7-8 and TRBJ1-4, with D possibly TRBD1 on 6 matching bases. Germline V gives CDR1 SGHVS, CDR2 FQNEAQ. The CDR3 covers 16 residues. The V end was cut by 1 base, the J end by 0 bases, with 9 bases between. CDR3 protein: CASSLGGGTTNEKLFF. In DNA form, the CDR3 reads TGTGCCAGCAGCTTAGGGGGGGGCACAACTAATGAAAAACTGTTTTTT. Complete variable domain (other parts from reference TRBV7-8 and TRBJ1-4): GAGVSQSPRYKVAKRGQDVALRCDPISGHVSLFWYQQALGQGPEFLTYFQNEAQLDKSGLPSDRFFAERPEGSVSTLKIQRTQQEDSAVYLCASSLGGGTTNEKLFFGSGTQLSVL.

This clone was seen a handful of times. The chain couples TRBV12-3 or TRBV12-4 to TRBJ2-7; tentatively, D is TRBD2 (5 bases). The CDR3 length is 13 residues. Deletions cut 5 bases from V and 3 bases from J, with 11 bases between. In DNA, the CDR3 is TGTGCCAGCAGTGGAGTGGCGGGCTACGAGCAGTACTTC. Translation gives CASSGVAGYEQYF.